This entry describes one TCR beta chain. The antigen is undetermined. These data belong to a study of T cell responses to AZD1222 COVID-19 vaccine. This CDR3 contains 13 residues. Per the germline V gene, CDR1 is KGHSH and CDR2 is LQKENI. Trimming removed 3 bases from V and 0 bases from J, with 5 bases in between. Measured with immunoSEQ multiplex PCR; TCRdb has only the in-frame clones, and not every one. Among over 85,000 clones listed, just under 95% were seen once. Study results and limitations: Two AZD1222 administrations were followed by greater Spike-specific TCR breadth and depth.

The receptor was derived from an adult who received the AZD1222 COVID-19 vaccine. The rearrangement joins TRBV18 to TRBJ1-1; D is uncertain. The material was peripheral blood, obtained 28 days after the second AZD1222 dose. The DNA for the CDR3 is TGTGCCAGCTCACCGAACTTGAACACTGAAGCTTTCTTT. Its protein is CASSPNLNTEAFF.